This entry features one T cell receptor beta chain sequence. Its antigen is undetermined. Trimming took 2 bases from V and 2 from J, leaving 16 bases between them. The CDR3 extends over 16 amino acids. The germline gives CDR1 SGHRS, CDR2 YFSETQ. PCR was performed using 60 Vbeta and 13 Jbeta primers. TCRdb keeps only in-frame clones here, not all; method: immunoSEQ multiplex PCR. The sample holds more than 110,000 clones; 70% to 80% are singletons and the top ten take approximately 2%. The data belong to a study of cytomegalovirus exposure and HLA in healthy donors. General study findings and limits: The likely explanation for a cluster of highly shared sequence variants was sequencing artifact. Association of 15,000 to 20,000 TCR beta sequences with HLA alleles was found at 0.05 false discovery rate in a later analysis. Later analysis demonstrated an association between a missense DCLRE1C variant and TCR beta V- and J-gene trimming. No immune exposure information besides CMV serostatus was available.

The clonotype comes from a woman aged 55-69 years in good health and CMV-seropositive. Material: PBMCs. The chain combines TRBV5-1 with TRBJ1-1; D remains unclear. Here the CDR3 reads CASSFFEVGQNTEAFF. The DNA for the CDR3 is TGCGCCAGCAGCTTTTTCGAGGTTGGCCAAAACACTGAAGCTTTCTTT. Looking up the rest from reference TRBV5-1 and TRBJ1-1 gives the full variable domain: KAGVTQTPRYLIKTRGQQVTLSCSPISGHRSVSWYQQTPGQGLQFLFEYFSETQRNKGNFPGRFSGRQFSNSRSEMNVSTLELGDSALYLCASSFFEVGQNTEAFFGQGTRLTVV.